Listed here is a single T cell receptor beta chain. Its antigen remains unknown. Looked up from germline, CDR1 is SGDLS and CDR2 is YYNGEE. There are 14 residues in the CDR3. V shed 2 bases and J 1 base; nucleotides not matched to a gene: 2. This table comes from immunoSEQ multiplex PCR, and its TCRdb copy is limited to in-frame clones, with some not included. The sample has approximately 64,000 clones, 84% seen once. This record comes from a study of T cell responses to AZD1222 COVID-19 vaccine. Study conclusions and caveats: CD4 TCRs covered the whole spike, strongest at regions 160-218 and 743-854.

The sample consisted of peripheral blood, taken on day 0 of AZD1222 vaccination. The rearrangement uses TRBV9 and TRBJ1-2, with 7 bases lining up with TRBD1. The receptor was derived from an adult in good health. CDR3: CASSVGQNNYGYTF. Here the CDR3 DNA reads TGTGCCAGCAGCGTGGGACAGAATAACTATGGCTACACCTTC. The whole variable domain, remainder taken from reference TRBV9 and TRBJ1-2, is DSGVTQTPKHLITATGQRVTLRCSPRSGDLSVYWYQQSLDQGLQFLIQYYNGEERAKGNILERFSAQQFPDLHSELNLSSLELGDSALYFCASSVGQNNYGYTFGSGTRLTVV.